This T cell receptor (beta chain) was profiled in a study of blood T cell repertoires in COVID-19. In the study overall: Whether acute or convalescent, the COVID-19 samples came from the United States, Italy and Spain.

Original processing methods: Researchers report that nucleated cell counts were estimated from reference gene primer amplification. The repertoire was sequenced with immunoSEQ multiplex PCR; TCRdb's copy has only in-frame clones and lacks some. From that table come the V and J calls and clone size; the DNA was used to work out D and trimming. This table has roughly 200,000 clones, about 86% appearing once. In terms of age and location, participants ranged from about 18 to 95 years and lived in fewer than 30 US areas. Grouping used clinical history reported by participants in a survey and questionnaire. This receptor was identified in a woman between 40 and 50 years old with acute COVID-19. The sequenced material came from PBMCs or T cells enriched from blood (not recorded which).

CDR3 protein: CASTGTVNAYEQYF. The CDR3 nucleotides read TGTGCCAGTACTGGGACTGTCAACGCCTACGAGCAGTACTTC. The chain couples TRBV19 to TRBJ2-7; a possible D gene is TRBD2 (6 bases). The germline V and J ends were trimmed by 7 bases and 2 bases, with 15 bases remaining between them. The CDR3 covers 14 residues. Germline values: CDR1 LNHDA, CDR2 SQIVND (reference sequence).